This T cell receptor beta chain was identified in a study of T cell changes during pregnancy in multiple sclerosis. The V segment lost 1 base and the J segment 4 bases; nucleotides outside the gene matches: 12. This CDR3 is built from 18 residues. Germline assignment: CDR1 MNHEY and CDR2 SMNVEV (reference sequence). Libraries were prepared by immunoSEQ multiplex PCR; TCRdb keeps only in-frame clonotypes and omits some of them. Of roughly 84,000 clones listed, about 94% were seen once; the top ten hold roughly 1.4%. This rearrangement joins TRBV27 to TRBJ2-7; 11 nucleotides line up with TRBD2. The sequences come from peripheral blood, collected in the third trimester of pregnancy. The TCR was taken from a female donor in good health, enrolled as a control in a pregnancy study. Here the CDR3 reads CASSLLGSGTSGPYEQYF. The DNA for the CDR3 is TGTGCCAGCAGTTTATTAGGATCTGGGACTAGCGGCCCTTACGAGCAGTACTTC.